This T cell receptor beta chain was captured in a study of CD8+ T cells in alopecia areata. About the study: Administration of oral tofacitinib to treated patients was at 5 to 10 mg twice daily. The authors scored treated patients' severity by affected scalp percentage.

RNA was isolated and reverse transcribed to cDNA, the sequencing template. Using immunoSEQ multiplex PCR, the repertoire was profiled, and TCRdb retains in-frame clones only, with some absent. The sample shows some 210,000 clones, more than 55% of them seen only once. On this clone: Its antigen is unknown.

Treatment in this sample: oral pan-JAK inhibitor, 5-10 mg twice daily. The study team obtained lesional scalp punch biopsies and peripheral blood from alopecia areata patients. Germline loops: CDR1 SGHDT, CDR2 YYEEEE. V lost 4 bases and J 0 bases, leaving 8 bases between the germline ends. The CDR3 spans 15 residues. Study conclusions and caveats: Tissue-resident alphabeta T cells belonging to normal skin likewise get sequenced within scalp specimens.

This sequence originates from a human donor with alopecia areata. This material consisted of CD4+ T cells sorted from blood, taken at week 44, from a patient treated with tofacitinib. The gene calls are TRBV5-6 and TRBJ2-6; no firm D call. The CDR3 bases are TGTGCCAGCAGCCCTCAGAACTCTGGGGCCAACGTCCTGACTTTC. It specifies CASSPQNSGANVLTF. Complete variable domain (other parts from reference TRBV5-6 and TRBJ2-6): DAGVTQSPTHLIKTRGQQVTLRCSPKSGHDTVSWYQQALGQGPQFIFQYYEEEERQRGNFPDRFSGHQFPNYSSELNVNALLLGDSALYLCASSPQNSGANVLTFGAGSRLTVL.